Each of the 9 T cell receptor beta chains below was sequenced from the same sample in a study of T cells in Graves' hyperthyroidism and ophthalmopathy. Researchers took RNA transcripts and amplified the TCR beta CDR3 regions from them. The HTBI set primed first-round TCR CDR3 RT-PCR. TCRdb independently ran MiXCR on the multiplex PCR reads; one entry per CDR3 protein. The table has 250,000 to 300,000 distinct CDR3 sequences, approximately 19% seen once. Specimen: blood. The source is a man aged 45-65 years with Graves' ophthalmopathy.

This sequence joins TRBV27 and TRBJ1-1; D not certain. The germline CDR1 and CDR2 sequences are MNHEY and SMNVEV (reference sequence). The CDR3 is made up of 14 amino acids. V was trimmed by 7 bases and J by 0 bases, leaving 12 bases between them. The CDR3 DNA follows: TGTGCCAGCAACCTGGCCGGGGTGAACACTGAAGCTTTCTTT. Encoded protein: CASNLAGVNTEAFF.

This clonotype appeared many times. The chain links TRBV7-9 to TRBJ1-1; D gene ambiguous. The germline V gene encodes CDR1 SEHNR and CDR2 FQNEAQ (reference sequence). This CDR3 region has 14 residues. V was clipped by 5 bases and J by 2 bases, with 12 bases between them. This CDR3 is CASSPERLNTEAFF. The CDR3 nucleotides are TGTGCCAGCAGCCCCGAACGGCTAAACACTGAAGCTTTCTTT.

The chain has TRBV9 and TRBJ2-2; tentative D call: TRBD1 (6 bases). This CDR3 region has 16 residues. The germline V gene encodes CDR1 SGDLS and CDR2 YYNGEE. V lost 3 bases and J 4 bases, leaving 16 bases between the germline ends. CDR3 DNA: TGTGCCAGCAGCGGCCGCGGCCAGGGGCGCACCGGGGAGCTGTTTTTT. Its translation is CASSGRGQGRTGELFF.

The CDR3 bases are TGCGCCAGTAGGGGTTTTGGGTACTACGAGCAGTACTTC. It specifies CASRGFGYYEQYF. The chain is built from TRBV5-1 and TRBJ2-7; a possible D gene is TRBD1 (5 bases). This CDR3 has 13 amino acids. V lost 8 bases and J 3 bases, leaving 15 bases between the germline ends. From germline, CDR1 is SGHRS and CDR2 YFSETQ.

This clonotype has ten or more counts. This chain uses TRBV3-1 with TRBJ2-1; possible D gene TRBD2, 5 bases. The CDR3 contains 16 residues. The V gene lost 1 base and the J gene lost 0 bases, with 10 bases spanning the gap. CDR1 and CDR2 (germline): LGHDT, YNNKEL (reference sequence). The CDR3 DNA reads TGTGCCAGCAGCCAAGTCCAGCGGAGCTCCTACAATGAGCAGTTCTTC. Translation: CASSQVQRSSYNEQFF.

This clonotype was recorded at least ten times. The chain employs TRBV28 and TRBJ2-7; 7 nucleotides match TRBD1. Per the germline V gene, CDR1 is MDHEN and CDR2 is SYDVKM. This CDR3 spans 14 amino acids. After removal of 5 bases from V and 3 bases from J, the junction contained 7 bases not matched to a gene. Written as DNA, the CDR3 is TGTGCCAGCAGTCCCCCGACAGGGAACTACGAGCAGTACTTC. Its translation is CASSPPTGNYEQYF.

The J gene is TRBJ1-5, the V gene TRBV6-1; TRBD1 matches 7 bases. Germline CDR1 and CDR2: MNHNS and SASEGT. The J segment lost 7 bases and the V segment lost 6 bases, leaving 6 bases of the junction unmatched. CDR3 length: 13 amino acids. As DNA, the CDR3 is TGTGCCAGCAGCCAATTACAGGGGCAGCCCCAGCATTTT. Translating gives CASSQLQGQPQHF.

This clonotype came up many times. The chain is built from TRBV20-1 and TRBJ1-1; D not certain. CDR3 length: 18 amino acids. Trimming stripped 0 bases from V and 0 bases from J, with 20 bases between. CDR1 is DFQATT, CDR2 SNEGSKA, per germline (reference sequence). CDR3 amino acids: CSARDPIQGSRMNTEAFF. As DNA, the CDR3 is TGCAGTGCTAGAGATCCGATACAAGGTTCTCGTATGAACACTGAAGCTTTCTTT.

This clonotype was counted only a few times. This sequence joins TRBV6-2 or TRBV6-3 and TRBJ2-3; the match to TRBD2 covers 8 bases. Germline V lookup: CDR1 MNHEY, CDR2 SVGEGT. The CDR3 extends over 18 amino acids. V shed 7 bases, J shed 2 bases, and the junction held 17 bases outside the gene matches. For the CDR3, the DNA is TGTGCCAGCACCCTCCAACTAGCGGAACCAGATACCACAGATACGCAGTATTTT. As protein: CASTLQLAEPDTTDTQYF.